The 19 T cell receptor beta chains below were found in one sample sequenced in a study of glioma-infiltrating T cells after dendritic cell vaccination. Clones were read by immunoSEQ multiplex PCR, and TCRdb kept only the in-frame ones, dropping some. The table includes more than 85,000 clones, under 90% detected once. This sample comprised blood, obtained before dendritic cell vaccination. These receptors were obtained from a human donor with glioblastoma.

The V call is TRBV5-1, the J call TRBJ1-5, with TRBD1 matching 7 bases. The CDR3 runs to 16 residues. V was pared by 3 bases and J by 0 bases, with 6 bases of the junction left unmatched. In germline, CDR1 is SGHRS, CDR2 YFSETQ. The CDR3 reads CASSWNRTGSNQPQHF. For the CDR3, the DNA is TGCGCCAGCAGCTGGAACCGGACAGGTAGCAATCAGCCCCAGCATTTT.

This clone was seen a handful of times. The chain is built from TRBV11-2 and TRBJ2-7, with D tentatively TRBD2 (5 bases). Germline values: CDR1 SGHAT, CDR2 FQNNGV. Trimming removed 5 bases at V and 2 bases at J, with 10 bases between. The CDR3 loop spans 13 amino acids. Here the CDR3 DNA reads TGTGCCAGCAGCATGACTACTGCCTACGAGCAGTACTTC. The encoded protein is CASSMTTAYEQYF.

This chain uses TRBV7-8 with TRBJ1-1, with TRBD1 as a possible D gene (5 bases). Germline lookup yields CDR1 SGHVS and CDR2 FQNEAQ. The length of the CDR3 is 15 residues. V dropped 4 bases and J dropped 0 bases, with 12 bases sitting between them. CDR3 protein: CASSSQGSLNTEAFF. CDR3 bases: TGTGCCAGCAGCTCCCAGGGCAGTTTGAACACTGAAGCTTTCTTT.

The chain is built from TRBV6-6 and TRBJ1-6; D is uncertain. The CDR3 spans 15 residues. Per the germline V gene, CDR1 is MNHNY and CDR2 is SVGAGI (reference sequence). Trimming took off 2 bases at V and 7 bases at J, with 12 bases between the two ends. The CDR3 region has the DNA TGTGCCAGCAGTTACGAGGCCAGAAGAAATTCACCCCTCCACTTT. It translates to CASSYEARRNSPLHF.

The CDR3 spells CASSARTERRPYNSPLHF. The CDR3 nucleotides read TGTGCCAGCAGCGCTCGGACAGAGCGGAGACCCTATAATTCACCCCTCCACTTT. V is TRBV2 and J is TRBJ1-6; D perhaps matches TRBD1 (6 bases). Trimming left V 6 bases short and J 2 bases short, with 20 bases between. Germline V CDR1 and CDR2: SNHLY, FYNNEI. CDR3 length: 18 amino acids.

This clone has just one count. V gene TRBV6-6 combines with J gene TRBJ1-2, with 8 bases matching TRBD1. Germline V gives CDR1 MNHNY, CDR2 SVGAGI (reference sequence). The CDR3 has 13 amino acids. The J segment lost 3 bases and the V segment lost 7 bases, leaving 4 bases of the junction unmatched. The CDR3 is CASNPTGDYGYTF. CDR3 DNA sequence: TGTGCCAGCAACCCGACAGGGGACTATGGCTACACCTTC.

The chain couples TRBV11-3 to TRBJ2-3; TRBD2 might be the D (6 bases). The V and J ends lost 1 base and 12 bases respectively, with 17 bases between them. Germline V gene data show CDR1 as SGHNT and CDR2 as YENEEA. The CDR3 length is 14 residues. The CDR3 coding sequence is TGTGCCAGCAGCTTAGTTGATGGGGGGAACTCTCAGTATTTT. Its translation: CASSLVDGGNSQYF.

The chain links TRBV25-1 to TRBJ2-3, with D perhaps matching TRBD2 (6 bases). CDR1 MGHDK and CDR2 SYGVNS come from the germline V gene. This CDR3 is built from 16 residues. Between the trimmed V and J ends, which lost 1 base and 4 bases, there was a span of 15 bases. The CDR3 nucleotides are TGTGCCAGCAGTGAATTTACGGGAGATTTGTCAGATACGCAGTATTTT. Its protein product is CASSEFTGDLSDTQYF.

In DNA form, the CDR3 reads TGTGCCAGCAGACATGACAGCCGCTCCTACGAGCAGTACTTC. Protein sequence: CASRHDSRSYEQYF. The rearrangement links TRBV7-2 to TRBJ2-7; possible D gene TRBD1, 5 bases. V was trimmed by 6 bases and J by 0 bases, leaving 12 bases between them. Germline CDR1 is SGHTA and CDR2 is FQGNSA. The CDR3 covers 14 residues.

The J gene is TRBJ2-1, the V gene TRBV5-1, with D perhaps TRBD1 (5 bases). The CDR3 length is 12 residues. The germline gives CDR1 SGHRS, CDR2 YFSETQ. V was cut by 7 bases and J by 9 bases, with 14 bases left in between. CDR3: CASAERGGEQFF. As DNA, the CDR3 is TGCGCCAGCGCGGAAAGGGGTGGTGAGCAGTTCTTC.

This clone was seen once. The CDR3 DNA sequence: TGTGCCATCAGTCCGGGACTGAACACCGGGGAGCTGTTTTTT. This sequence encodes CAISPGLNTGELFF. The chain employs TRBV10-3 and TRBJ2-2, with D perhaps matching TRBD2 (6 bases). This CDR3 is built from 14 residues. Trimming took off 5 bases at V and 1 base at J, with 8 bases between the two ends. Per germline, CDR1 ENHRY and CDR2 SYGVKD.

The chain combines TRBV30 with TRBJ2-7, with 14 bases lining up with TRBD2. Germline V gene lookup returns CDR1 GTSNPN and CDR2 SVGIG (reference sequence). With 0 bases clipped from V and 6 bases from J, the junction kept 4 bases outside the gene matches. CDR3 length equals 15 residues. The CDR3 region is CAWSVGLAGVLEQYF. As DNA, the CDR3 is TGTGCCTGGAGTGTGGGACTAGCGGGAGTCCTCGAGCAGTACTTC. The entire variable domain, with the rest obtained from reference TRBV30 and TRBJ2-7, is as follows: SQTIHQWPATLVQPVGSPLSLECTVEGTSNPNLYWYRQAAGRGLQLLFYSVGIGQISSEVPQNLSASRPQDRQFILSSKKLLLSDSGFYLCAWSVGLAGVLEQYFGPGTRLTVT.

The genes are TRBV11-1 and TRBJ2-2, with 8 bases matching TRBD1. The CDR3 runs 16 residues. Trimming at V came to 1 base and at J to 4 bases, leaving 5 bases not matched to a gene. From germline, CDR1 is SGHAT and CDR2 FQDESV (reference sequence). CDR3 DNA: TGTGCCAGCAGCTTAGGGACAGGGATGGGCACCGGGGAGCTGTTTTTT. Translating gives CASSLGTGMGTGELFF.

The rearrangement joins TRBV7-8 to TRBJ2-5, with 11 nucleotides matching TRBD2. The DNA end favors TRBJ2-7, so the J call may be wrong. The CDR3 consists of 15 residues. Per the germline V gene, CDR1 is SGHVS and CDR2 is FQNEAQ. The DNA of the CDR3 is TGTGCCAGCAGTTCAACTAGCGGGGGATCCTACGAGCAGTACTTC. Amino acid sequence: CASSSTSGGSYEQYF.

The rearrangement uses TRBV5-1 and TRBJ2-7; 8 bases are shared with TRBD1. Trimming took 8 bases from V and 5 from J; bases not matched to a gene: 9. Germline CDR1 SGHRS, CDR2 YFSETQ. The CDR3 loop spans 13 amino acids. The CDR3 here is CASQGQGANEQYF. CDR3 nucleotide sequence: TGCGCCAGTCAAGGTCAGGGGGCGAACGAGCAGTACTTC.

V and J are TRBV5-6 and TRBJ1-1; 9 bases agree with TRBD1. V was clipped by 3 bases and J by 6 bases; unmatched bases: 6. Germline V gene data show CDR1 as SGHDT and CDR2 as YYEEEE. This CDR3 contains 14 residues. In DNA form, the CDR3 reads TGTGCCAGCAGCTACAGGGGGCAGAGGGCTGAAGCTTTCTTT. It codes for CASSYRGQRAEAFF.

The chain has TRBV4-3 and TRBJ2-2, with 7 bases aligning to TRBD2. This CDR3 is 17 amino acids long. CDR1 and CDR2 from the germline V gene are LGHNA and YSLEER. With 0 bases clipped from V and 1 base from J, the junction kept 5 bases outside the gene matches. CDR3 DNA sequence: TGCGCCAGCAGCCAAGAGGCGGCTAGCGGGAACACCGGGGAGCTGTTTTTT. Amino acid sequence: CASSQEAASGNTGELFF.

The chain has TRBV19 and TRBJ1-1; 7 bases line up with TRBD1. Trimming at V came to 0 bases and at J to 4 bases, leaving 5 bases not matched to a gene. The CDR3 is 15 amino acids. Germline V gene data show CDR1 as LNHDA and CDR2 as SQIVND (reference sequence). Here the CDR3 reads CASSIDTNRGTEAFF. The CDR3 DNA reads TGTGCCAGTAGTATAGACACTAACAGGGGCACTGAAGCTTTCTTT.

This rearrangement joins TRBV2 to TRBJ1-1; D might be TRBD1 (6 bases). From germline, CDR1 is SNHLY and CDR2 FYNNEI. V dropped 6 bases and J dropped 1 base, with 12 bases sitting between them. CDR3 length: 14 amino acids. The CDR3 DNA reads TGTGCCAGCAGGAGCGGACAGTCGAACACTGAAGCTTTCTTT. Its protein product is CASRSGQSNTEAFF.